A selection of T cell receptor beta chains follows, all from one sample in a study of T-cell reconstitution after alpha-beta-depleted transplantation in children. TCRdb recomputed calls from the PCR reads with MiXCR, one row per CDR3 protein. Of some 200,000 distinct CDR3 sequences in the sample, about a tenth are singletons; the top ten hold 5.5% to 8%. Sequencing used PBMCs from the stem cell graft donor, obtained from the stem cell graft. The source is a human donor who donated a stem cell graft to a child with acute lymphoblastic leukemia. The CDR3 runs from the conserved cysteine through the conserved F or W. A D gene is named only where the DNA matches it firmly. Part of the rows lack a size; the others show once, few, many or a class for expanded clones.

size	V	length	J	D	CDR3	DNA
few	TRBV3-1	16	TRBJ2-1	TRBD2	CASSQHLAGGYNEQFF	TGTGCCAGCAGCCAACACCTAGCGGGGGGCTACAATGAGCAGTTCTTC
many	TRBV6-1	16	TRBJ2-5	TRBD1	CASNRADRGMVETQYF	TGTGCCAGCAACCGAGCGGACAGGGGAATGGTGGAGACCCAGTACTTC
-	TRBV6-2/TRBV6-3	14	TRBJ2-7	TRBD1	CASSYHRGGHEQYF	TGTGCCAGCAGTTACCACAGGGGCGGCCACGAGCAGTACTTC
many	TRBV10-3	14	TRBJ2-7	TRBD1	CAIRRDRDPYEQYF	TGTGCCATCAGGAGGGACAGGGATCCCTACGAGCAGTACTTC
few	TRBV12-5	15	TRBJ1-5	TRBD1	CASGETGGMGQPQHF	TGTGCTAGTGGTGAGACAGGGGGCATGGGTCAGCCCCAGCATTTT
few	TRBV12-3/TRBV12-4	12	TRBJ1-6	-	CASSVIGSPLHF	TGTGCCAGCAGCGTGATTGGTTCACCCCTCCACTTT
once	TRBV12-3/TRBV12-4	16	TRBJ1-5	TRBD1	CASSLGFRGPYQPQHF	TGTGCCAGCAGTTTAGGGTTCAGGGGGCCGTATCAGCCCCAGCATTTT
few	TRBV4-3	15	TRBJ2-2	-	CASSRDRRNTGELFF	TGCGCCAGCAGCCGCGACAGGAGGAACACCGGGGAGCTGTTTTTT
-	TRBV6-2/TRBV6-3	15	TRBJ2-7	-	CASCWGLEQPYEQYF	TGTGCCAGCTGCTGGGGGCTGGAACAACCCTACGAGCAGTACTTC
many	TRBV4-2	16	TRBJ2-1	TRBD2	CASSQTTSGGAREQFF	TGTGCCAGCAGCCAAACTACTAGCGGGGGGGCCCGTGAGCAGTTCTTC
few	TRBV6-4	13	TRBJ1-6	-	CATASRQDAPLHF	TGTGCCACCGCCTCCCGGCAGGATGCACCCCTCCACTTT
many	TRBV12-3/TRBV12-4	13	TRBJ2-7	-	CASSSSGSYEQYF	TGTGCCAGCAGTTCGTCTGGCTCCTACGAGCAGTACTTC
-	TRBV9	15	TRBJ2-2	TRBD2	CASSGGTSGVLELFF	TGTGCCAGCAGCGGCGGGACTAGCGGGGTCCTGGAGCTGTTTTTT
many	TRBV15	16	TRBJ1-4	-	CATSRDSGGRDEKLFF	TGTGCCACCAGCAGAGATTCGGGCGGACGGGATGAAAAACTGTTTTTT
many	TRBV7-6	17	TRBJ2-3	TRBD2	CASSLAVAGGSTDTQYF	TGTGCCAGCAGCTTAGCGGTAGCGGGGGGTAGCACAGATACGCAGTATTTT
-	TRBV14	14	TRBJ1-2	TRBD1	CASSQGTGSYGYTF	TGTGCCAGCAGCCAAGGGACAGGGTCCTATGGCTACACCTTC
many	TRBV5-5	17	TRBJ1-5	TRBD1	CASSLATGGGGNQPQHF	TGTGCCAGCAGCTTGGCGACAGGGGGAGGAGGCAATCAGCCCCAGCATTTT